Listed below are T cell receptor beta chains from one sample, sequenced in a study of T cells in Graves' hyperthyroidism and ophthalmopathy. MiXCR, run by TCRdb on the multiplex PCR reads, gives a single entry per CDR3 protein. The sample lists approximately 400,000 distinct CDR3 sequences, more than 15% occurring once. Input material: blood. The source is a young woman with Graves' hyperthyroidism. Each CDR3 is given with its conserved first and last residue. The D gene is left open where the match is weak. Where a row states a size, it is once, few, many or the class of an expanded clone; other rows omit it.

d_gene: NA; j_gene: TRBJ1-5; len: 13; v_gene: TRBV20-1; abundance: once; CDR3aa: CSVRGGSDQPQHF; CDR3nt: TGCAGTGTGAGGGGCGGAAGCGATCAGCCCCAGCATTTT
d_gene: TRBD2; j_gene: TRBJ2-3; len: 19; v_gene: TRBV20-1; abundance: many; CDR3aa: CSARMTRSSRGGALDTQYF; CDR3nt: TGCAGTGCTAGAATGACCAGATCTAGTCGCGGGGGGGCACTCGATACGCAGTATTTT
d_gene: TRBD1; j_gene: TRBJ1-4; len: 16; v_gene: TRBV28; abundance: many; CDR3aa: CASQAHPGQINEKLFF; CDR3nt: TGTGCCAGTCAAGCTCATCCGGGACAGATTAATGAAAAACTGTTTTTT
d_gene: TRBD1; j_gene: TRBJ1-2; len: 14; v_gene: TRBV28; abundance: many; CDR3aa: CASSSGGEIYGYTF; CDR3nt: TGTGCCAGCAGCTCAGGGGGCGAGATCTATGGCTACACCTTC
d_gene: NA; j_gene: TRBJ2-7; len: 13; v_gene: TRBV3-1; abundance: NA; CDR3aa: CASSQGATGEQYF; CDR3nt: TGTGCCAGCAGCCAAGGGGCAACGGGGGAGCAGTACTTC
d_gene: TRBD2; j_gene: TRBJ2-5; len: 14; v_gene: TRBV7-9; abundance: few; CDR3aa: CASSQFTSGETQYF; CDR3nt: TGTGCCAGCAGCCAATTTACTAGCGGCGAGACCCAGTACTTC
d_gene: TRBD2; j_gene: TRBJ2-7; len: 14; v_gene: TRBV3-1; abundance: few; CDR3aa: CASSQGGGSYEQYF; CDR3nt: TGTGCCAGCAGCCAGGGGGGGGGCTCCTACGAGCAGTACTTC
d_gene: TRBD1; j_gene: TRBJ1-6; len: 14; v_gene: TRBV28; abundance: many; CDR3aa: CATRDRVNNSPLHF; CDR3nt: TGTGCCACTCGGGACAGGGTGAATAATTCACCCCTCCACTTT
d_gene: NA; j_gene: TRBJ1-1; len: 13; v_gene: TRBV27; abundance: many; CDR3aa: CASSLGLRAEAFF; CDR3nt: TGTGCCAGCAGTCTCGGGTTACGAGCTGAAGCTTTCTTT
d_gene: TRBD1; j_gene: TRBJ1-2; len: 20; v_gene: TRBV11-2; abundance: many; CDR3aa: CASSFTPGQGTNIHLYGYTF; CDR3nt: TGTGCCAGCAGTTTTACACCGGGACAGGGGACAAACATACACTTATATGGCTACACCTTC
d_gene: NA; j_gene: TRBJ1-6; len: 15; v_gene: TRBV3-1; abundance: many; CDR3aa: CASSPREGVNSPLHF; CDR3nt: TGTGCCAGCAGCCCACGGGAAGGGGTTAATTCACCCCTCCACTTT
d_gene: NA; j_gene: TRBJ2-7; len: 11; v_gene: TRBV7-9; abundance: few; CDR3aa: CASSLLLEQYF; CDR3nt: TGTGCCAGCAGCTTACTCCTCGAGCAGTACTTC
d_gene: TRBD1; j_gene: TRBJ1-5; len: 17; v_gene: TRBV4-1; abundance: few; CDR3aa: CASSRIPGQISNQPQHF; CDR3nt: TGCGCCAGCAGCCGTATACCGGGACAGATTAGCAATCAGCCCCAGCATTTT
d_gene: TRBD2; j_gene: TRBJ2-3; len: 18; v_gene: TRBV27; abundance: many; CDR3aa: CASSYAAGGHPTTDTQYF; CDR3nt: TGTGCCAGCAGTTACGCGGCGGGGGGCCACCCCACGACAGATACGCAGTATTTT
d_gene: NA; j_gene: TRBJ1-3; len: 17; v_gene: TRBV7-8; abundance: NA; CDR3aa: CASSDRGPGLNRNTIYF; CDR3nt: TGTGCCAGCAGCGACCGGGGGCCGGGCCTCAACCGAAACACCATATATTTT
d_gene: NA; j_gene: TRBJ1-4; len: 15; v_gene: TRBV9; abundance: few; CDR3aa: CASSVSGQAGEKLFF; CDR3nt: TGTGCCAGCAGCGTGTCCGGGCAGGCAGGTGAAAAACTGTTTTTT
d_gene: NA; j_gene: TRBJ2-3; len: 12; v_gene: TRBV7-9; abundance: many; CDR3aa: CASTLSQDTQYF; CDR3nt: TGTGCCAGCACCCTTAGTCAAGATACGCAGTATTTT
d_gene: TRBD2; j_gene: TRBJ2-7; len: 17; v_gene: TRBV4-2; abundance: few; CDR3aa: CASSQEVAGGPSYEQYF; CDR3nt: TGTGCCAGCAGCCAAGAAGTAGCGGGGGGGCCCTCCTACGAGCAGTACTTC
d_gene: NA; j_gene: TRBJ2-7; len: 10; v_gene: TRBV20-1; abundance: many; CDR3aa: CSARLYEQYF; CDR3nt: TGCAGTGCTAGACTGTACGAGCAGTACTTC